These T cell receptor beta chains were read from a single sample in a study of shared clonotypes between healthy human individuals. The repertoire was sequenced with immunoSEQ multiplex PCR; TCRdb's copy has only in-frame clones and lacks some. The data contain 800,000 or so clones, 90% to 98% of them singletons. The material sequenced was naive CD8+ T cells sorted from blood. Receptors were obtained from a man aged 30 to 39 in good health. Both conserved end residues are part of each CDR3. Each record gives: J gene, CDR3 length, D gene, clone size, V gene, CDR3 protein, CDR3 DNA. D genes are given only for firm matches. Where a row states a size, it is once, few, many or the class of an expanded clone; other rows omit it.

TRBJ2-2 15 NA NA TRBV6-5 CASSYKGPYTGELFF TGTGCCAGCAGTTATAAGGGACCCTATACCGGGGAGCTGTTTTTT
TRBJ2-7 15 TRBD2 NA TRBV5-1 CASSLGIAGSYEQYF TGCGCCAGCAGCTTGGGGATAGCGGGTTCCTACGAGCAGTACTTC
TRBJ1-1 18 TRBD1 NA TRBV7-9 CASSLAGQGAIGNTEAFF TGTGCCAGCAGCTTAGCTGGACAGGGGGCAATAGGGAACACTGAAGCTTTCTTT
TRBJ2-1 14 NA NA TRBV6-6 CASSFTPGENEQFF TGTGCCAGCAGTTTCACCCCCGGGGAGAATGAGCAGTTCTTC
TRBJ2-7 15 NA NA TRBV7-2 CASSLSDASSYEQYF TGTGCCAGCAGCCTTTCGGACGCCAGCTCCTACGAGCAGTACTTC
TRBJ2-1 15 TRBD2 NA TRBV5-1 CASSPGTSGFDEQFF TGCGCCAGCAGTCCCGGGACTAGCGGGTTCGATGAGCAGTTCTTC
TRBJ2-7 12 NA NA TRBV6-6 CASSQGIYEQYF TGTGCCAGCAGTCAGGGGATCTACGAGCAGTACTTC
TRBJ2-5 14 NA NA TRBV5-1 CASSQGSYQETQYF TGCGCCAGCAGCCAGGGTTCGTACCAAGAGACCCAGTACTTC
TRBJ1-2 14 NA NA TRBV5-1 CASSSSEASYGYTF TGCGCCAGCAGCTCTAGTGAGGCCTCCTATGGCTACACCTTC
TRBJ2-5 13 NA NA TRBV19 CASSPQGPETQYF TGTGCCAGTAGTCCACAGGGCCCAGAGACCCAGTACTTC
TRBJ2-7 13 NA NA TRBV7-6 CASSPAGTYEQYF TGTGCCAGCAGCCCCGCAGGTACCTACGAGCAGTACTTC
TRBJ2-7 15 TRBD2 NA TRBV5-1 CASSLGPLAGDEQYF TGCGCCAGCAGCTTGGGGCCACTAGCGGGCGACGAGCAGTACTTC
TRBJ2-5 13 NA NA TRBV6-5 CASSFGTLETQYF TGTGCCAGCAGCTTTGGGACCCTAGAGACCCAGTACTTC
TRBJ2-1 13 TRBD2 NA TRBV29-1 CSVLGLAGNEQFF TGCAGCGTGTTAGGACTAGCGGGAAATGAGCAGTTCTTC
TRBJ2-1 14 NA NA TRBV6-6 CASKPTSPYNEQFF TGTGCCAGCAAACCGACTAGTCCCTACAATGAGCAGTTCTTC
TRBJ2-7 15 NA NA TRBV7-9 CASSSDRDGAYEQYF TGTGCCAGCAGCTCAGATCGGGACGGAGCCTACGAGCAGTACTTC
TRBJ2-3 16 NA NA TRBV9 CASSGYRASGQDTQYF TGTGCCAGCAGCGGTTACAGGGCCTCGGGGCAAGATACGCAGTATTTT
TRBJ2-7 14 NA NA TRBV5-4 CASSLGAGGDEQYF TGTGCCAGCAGCTTGGGGGCGGGCGGCGACGAGCAGTACTTC
TRBJ1-5 17 NA NA TRBV4-1 CASSQGVMARGNQPQHF TGCGCCAGCAGCCAAGGGGTGATGGCTAGGGGCAATCAGCCCCAGCATTTT
TRBJ2-5 15 TRBD2 NA TRBV7-6 CASSGVSGASETQYF TGTGCCAGCAGCGGCGTCAGCGGGGCCTCCGAGACCCAGTACTTC
TRBJ2-1 18 TRBD2 NA TRBV4-3 CASSQGLAGAPSSNEQFF TGCGCCAGCAGCCAAGGGCTAGCGGGAGCCCCTTCGTCCAATGAGCAGTTCTTC
TRBJ2-1 17 TRBD2 NA TRBV9 CASSVAGSTSGSGEQFF TGTGCCAGCAGCGTAGCTGGTTCGACTAGCGGGAGCGGTGAGCAGTTCTTC
TRBJ1-3 16 NA NA TRBV21-1 CASSKASGGTGNTIYF TGTGCCAGCAGCAAAGCTTCCGGGGGGACTGGAAACACCATATATTTT
TRBJ2-1 15 NA NA TRBV29-1 CSVDARTYPYNEQFF TGCAGCGTTGATGCGAGAACCTATCCCTACAATGAGCAGTTCTTC
TRBJ2-2 16 NA once TRBV28 CASSFPRAGDTGELFF TGTGCCAGCAGTTTTCCCAGGGCGGGTGACACCGGGGAGCTGTTTTTT
TRBJ2-2 15 NA once TRBV6-4 CASSDSMGGTGELFF TGTGCCAGCAGTGACTCGATGGGAGGCACCGGGGAGCTGTTTTTT
TRBJ2-1 14 TRBD2 NA TRBV27 CASSLAGAYNEQFF TGTGCCAGCAGTTTAGCGGGGGCCTACAATGAGCAGTTCTTC
TRBJ2-7 15 TRBD2 NA TRBV30 CAWRAPAGAFYEQYF TGTGCCTGGAGGGCCCCTGCGGGAGCATTCTACGAGCAGTACTTC
TRBJ2-3 16 NA NA TRBV7-9 CASSLSQGPLTDTQYF TGTGCCAGCAGCTTATCCCAGGGACCGCTCACAGATACGCAGTATTTT
TRBJ2-7 15 NA NA TRBV4-3 CASSQERYRAGEQYF TGCGCCAGCAGCCAAGAGAGGTACAGGGCGGGCGAGCAGTACTTC
TRBJ2-5 12 NA once TRBV29-1 CSVGVEQETQYF TGCAGCGTTGGGGTGGAACAAGAGACCCAGTACTTC
TRBJ2-7 13 TRBD2 NA TRBV27 CASSGLAAYEQYF TGTGCCAGCTCGGGACTAGCGGCCTACGAGCAGTACTTC